This T cell receptor (beta chain) came from a study of post-analysis software for immune sequencing data (dated by TCRdb to between 2014 and 2017). With regard to the full study: Recorded disease courses included relapsing-remitting, secondary progressive and progressive-relapsing multiple sclerosis, with some patients lacking subtype annotation. The patient repertoires were compared against about a dozen previously published healthy control repertoires obtained from donors aged about 6 to 27 years. A subset of samples was prepared in parallel using single-end sample barcoding, then pooled and co-amplified after Illumina adapter ligation. Study-level results and caveats: Multiple sclerosis patients had significantly lower normalized Chao1 diversity than controls, a result that suggests substantial peripheral T-cell clonal expansion. Patients showed significantly higher frequencies than controls for a handful of TRBV segments, among them TRBV5-6, TRBV5-1 and TRBV20-1. Direct clustering with F measure showed strong co-clustering of samples prepared in the same batch, prompting a batch-effect correction. The control group was slightly older than the multiple sclerosis patient group.

To demonstrate the VDJtools post-analysis software, the study profiled TCR beta repertoires from the peripheral blood of 13 young patients with multiple sclerosis. The multiple sclerosis patients were children and adolescents between roughly 6 and 16 years of age. Libraries were made using PCR. The run used an Illumina HiSeq 2500. To reduce PCR and sequencing biases, unique molecular identifiers were incorporated into the TCR beta cDNA libraries. Per 1 to 10 million input T cells, around 500,000 cDNA molecules were obtained, such that each molecule approximated one T cell. The patient libraries were prepared and sequenced using the same protocol as the earlier healthy control dataset. Within a given batch, samples were prepared together, multiplexed and sequenced on the same HiSeq lane. As for the authors' bioinformatics: MIGEC was used to process the raw barcoded reads, and molecular identifier groups with only a single read were discarded before consensus assembly and CDR3 extraction. VDJtools was used for post-analysis of the clonotype tables, with diversity normalized by down-sampling every dataset to the smallest sample size. In repertoire overlap clustering, CDR3 amino acid sequences, but not nucleotide sequences, were matched to correct batch-related cross-sample contamination. The raw public data were reprocessed by TCRdb itself: fastp quality trimming at Q25, MiXCR clonotype calling, in-frame beta chains only. Rows matching on CDR3 protein sequence are summarized as one entry with the most common DNA and genes. In this record, the V and J calls reflect TCRdb's handling and not the investigators' own analysis. The table for this sample lists 450,000 to 650,000 distinct CDR3 sequences; roughly two fifths of them were counted only once. The top ten hold around 1.7% of the sample.

From cysteine to phenylalanine, the CDR3 is 15 amino acids long. The CDR3 DNA has 45 bases and is translated from base 1. CDR1 and CDR2, per the germline V gene (reference sequence), are LGHDT and YNNKEL. After removal of 7 bases from V and 5 bases from J, the junction retains 9 bases not matched to a gene. In its sample, this clonotype was seen a few times. What this receptor recognizes is not known. No per-base quality is available; no much larger clone lies one base away. The clonotype originates from a girl aged 10-17 years with multiple sclerosis. The specimen was blood. The chain couples TRBV3-1 to TRBJ2-1; TRBD2 fits 9 bases in the junction. The CDR3 amino acid sequence is: CASTLSSGSDNEQFF. The DNA is as follows: TGTGCCAGCACCCTGAGTAGCGGGAGCGACAATGAGCAGTTCTTC.